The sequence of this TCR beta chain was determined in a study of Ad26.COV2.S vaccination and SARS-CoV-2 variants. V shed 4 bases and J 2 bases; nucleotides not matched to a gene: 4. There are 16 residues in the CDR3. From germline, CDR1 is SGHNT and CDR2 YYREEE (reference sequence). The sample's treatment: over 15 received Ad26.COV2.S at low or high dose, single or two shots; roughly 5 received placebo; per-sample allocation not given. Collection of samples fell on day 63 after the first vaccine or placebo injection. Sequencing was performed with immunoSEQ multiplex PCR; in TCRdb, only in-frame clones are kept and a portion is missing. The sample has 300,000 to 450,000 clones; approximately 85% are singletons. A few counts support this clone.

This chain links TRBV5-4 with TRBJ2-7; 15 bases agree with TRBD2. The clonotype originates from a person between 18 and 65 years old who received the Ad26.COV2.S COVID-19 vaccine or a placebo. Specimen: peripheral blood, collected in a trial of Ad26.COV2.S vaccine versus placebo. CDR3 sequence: CASSTRTSGRAYEQYF. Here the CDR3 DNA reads TGTGCCAGCAGCACCCGGACTAGCGGGAGGGCCTACGAGCAGTACTTC.